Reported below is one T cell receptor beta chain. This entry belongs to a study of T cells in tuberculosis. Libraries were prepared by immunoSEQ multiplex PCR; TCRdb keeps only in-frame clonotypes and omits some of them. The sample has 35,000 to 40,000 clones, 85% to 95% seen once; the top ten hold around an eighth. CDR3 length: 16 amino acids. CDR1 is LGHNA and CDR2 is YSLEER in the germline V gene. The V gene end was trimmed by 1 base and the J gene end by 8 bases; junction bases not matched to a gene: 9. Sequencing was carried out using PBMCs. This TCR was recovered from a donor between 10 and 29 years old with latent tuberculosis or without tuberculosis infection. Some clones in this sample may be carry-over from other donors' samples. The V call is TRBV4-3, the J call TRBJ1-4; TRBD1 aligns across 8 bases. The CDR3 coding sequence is TGCGCCAGCAGCCAAGCTTCGGGCCCAGGGGGCGAAAAACTGTTTTTT. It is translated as CASSQASGPGGEKLFF.